This T cell receptor beta chain is from a study of a mutant IDH1 vaccine in newly diagnosed glioma. The assay was immunoSEQ multiplex PCR, and TCRdb's table has in-frame clones only and misses some. The table records about 68,000 clones, 79% of them present only once. As regards this clone: The target antigen is unknown.

Time point given: baseline, week 1 (first vaccination visit). As for treatment: pre-vaccination baseline after standard-of-care therapy. Donors harbored newly found WHO grade 3 or 4 IDH1-mutant, ATRX-lost astrocytomas. V lost 0 bases, J lost 3 bases, and 10 bases lay in between. The CDR3 runs to 15 residues. Looked up from germline, CDR1 is LGHNA and CDR2 is YNFKEQ. General study findings and limits: Top peripheral T cell clonotype shifts appeared unrelated to pseudoprogression.

The chain has TRBV4-2 and TRBJ2-3; D is unresolved. The receptor comes from a man in his forties or fifties with glioma. Source: PBMCs, taken from a glioma patient treated with radiotherapy, temozolomide or both. CDR3 in DNA: TGTGCCAGCAGCCAAGATCTTAGAGTAACAGATACGCAGTATTTT. As protein: CASSQDLRVTDTQYF.